This record looks at one TCR beta chain sequence and its context. The time point is: before trial treatment. This sample was taken from a study of low-dose radiotherapy and immunotherapy resistance in tumors. Primers targeting TRAV and TRBV primed first-strand cDNA, covering alpha and beta chains. TCRs were put through around 20 PCR cycles of amplification with Phusion. A constant-region primer and the V-primer adapter served as the primer pair. Using its own MiXCR run on the reads, TCRdb lists one record per CDR3 protein. The table includes around 90,000 distinct CDR3 sequences, approximately 17% detected once. Per the germline V gene, CDR1 is LGHDT and CDR2 is YNNKEL (reference sequence). Deletions cut 4 bases from V and 9 bases from J, with 16 bases between. The length of the CDR3 is 13 residues.

The material was PBMCs, obtained before treatment. The chain employs TRBV3-1 and TRBJ2-7, with D hard to call. The source of this sequence is a male donor with prostate cancer. The CDR3 region has the DNA TGTGCCAGCAGCCTTCGCGAAGGGTCGGGGCAGTACTTC. This encodes CASSLREGSGQYF.